The 28 T cell receptor beta chains reported below all come from one sample, sequenced in a study of memory CD4+ T cells and cytomegalovirus serostatus (dated by TCRdb to between 2018 and 2021). Library creation used the immunoSEQ multiplex PCR assay. The table was pulled from immuneACCESS by TCRdb, which kept in-frame rearrangements only. Such tables lose some clones; where checked, under half of the loss comes from unresolved V genes, and the rest has no known cause. For this sample the table gives about 62,000 clones, of which around 76% were detected only once. Around 4.5% of the sample rests with the top ten. A FACSAria II was used to sort memory CD4+ T cells, defined as single viable CD3+CD4+CD8-CD45RO+ cells. The sample consisted of memory CD4+ T cells from blood. The source is an adult in good health and CMV-seropositive.

This chain joins TRBV30 and TRBJ2-3; 7 positions agree with TRBD1. Germline V gene lookup returns CDR1 GTSNPN and CDR2 SVGIG (reference sequence). V shed 7 bases, J shed 2 bases, and the junction held 6 bases outside the gene matches. The CDR3 extends over 13 amino acids. CDR3 sequence: CASEGAHTDTQYF. Here the CDR3 DNA reads TGTGCCTCTGAGGGGGCCCACACAGATACGCAGTATTTT.

This chain joins TRBV6-5 and TRBJ2-2; 7 positions agree with TRBD1. This CDR3 region has 16 residues. J was trimmed by 4 bases and V by 2 bases; bases with no gene match: 7. Germline CDR1 reads MNHEY; CDR2 reads SVGAGI. The chain's CDR3 is CASSYRTGAFTGELFF. The CDR3 DNA reads TGTGCCAGCAGTTACAGAACAGGGGCCTTCACCGGGGAGCTGTTTTTT.

The chain carries TRBV11-2 and TRBJ2-2; TRBD2 matches at 10 bases. V shed 0 bases and J 4 bases; nucleotides not matched to a gene: 8. Germline V gene data show CDR1 as SGHAT and CDR2 as FQNNGV. The CDR3 is 18 residues long. CDR3 in DNA: TGTGCCAGCAGCTTAGATCCAGCGGGAGGGTGGGGCACCGGGGAGCTGTTTTTT. Translating it yields CASSLDPAGGWGTGELFF.

This clone was seen just once. J is TRBJ2-7 and V is TRBV7-6; 7 nucleotides align to TRBD2. Germline V gives CDR1 SGHVS, CDR2 FNYEAQ. The length of the CDR3 is 14 residues. V trimming: 0 bases; J trimming: 7 bases; junction bases outside the gene matches: 6. CDR3 amino acids: CASSLAGGNQEQYF. Here the CDR3 DNA reads TGTGCCAGCAGCTTAGCGGGGGGGAACCAGGAGCAGTACTTC.

The V gene is TRBV11-3, the J gene TRBJ2-1, with D uncertain. Per the germline V gene, CDR1 is SGHNT and CDR2 is YENEEA. Trimming pared 4 bases from V and 6 bases from J, leaving 19 bases between. The CDR3 is 16 amino acids. The CDR3 DNA sequence: TGTGCCAGCAGCTCGCCCCTGAAGAATCGGGCCAATGAGCAGTTCTTC. Translation: CASSSPLKNRANEQFF.

V gene TRBV27 combines with J gene TRBJ2-7; TRBD2 is a possible D gene (6 bases). Germline V gene data show CDR1 as MNHEY and CDR2 as SMNVEV (reference sequence). The CDR3 has 15 residues. The ends were cut back, 5 bases at V and 3 bases at J, with 17 bases in the middle. Written as DNA, the CDR3 is TGTGCCAGCAGTAGTCTAGAGCGGGCCCTCTACGAGCAGTACTTC. Its protein product is CASSSLERALYEQYF.

The J gene is TRBJ2-7, the V gene TRBV2, with D tentatively TRBD2 (6 bases). This CDR3 is built from 14 residues. The germline V and J ends were trimmed by 7 bases and 3 bases, with 16 bases remaining between them. The V gene's germline CDR1 is SNHLY and CDR2 FYNNEI. Written as DNA, the CDR3 is TGTGCCAGCAATACCGGGACTGGATTCTACGAGCAGTACTTC. This gives the protein CASNTGTGFYEQYF.

The J gene is TRBJ2-2, the V gene TRBV9, with D perhaps matching TRBD2 (6 bases). Trimming took 0 bases from V and 0 from J, leaving 12 bases between them. The CDR3 contains 17 residues. The germline V gene encodes CDR1 SGDLS and CDR2 YYNGEE. CDR3 sequence reads: CASSVEDGSANTGELFF. Here the CDR3 DNA reads TGTGCCAGCAGCGTAGAGGACGGGAGCGCGAACACCGGGGAGCTGTTTTTT.

V and J are TRBV6-5 and TRBJ2-7, with TRBD2 matching over 10 bases. With V trimmed by 11 bases and J by 6 bases, 10 bases remained unmatched. The CDR3 length is 13 residues. Per the germline V gene, CDR1 is MNHEY and CDR2 is SVGAGI. CDR3: CASRQRGGGEQYF. The CDR3 bases are TGTGCCTCCCGGCAGCGGGGGGGTGGCGAGCAGTACTTC.

The chain links TRBV28 to TRBJ1-3; no definite D call. The V and J ends lost 4 bases and 0 bases respectively, with 10 bases between them. The CDR3 loop spans 15 amino acids. Germline CDR1 MDHEN, CDR2 SYDVKM. The CDR3 coding sequence is TGTGCCAGCAGTTCCCCCTCCTCCTCTGGAAACACCATATATTTT. Translating gives CASSSPSSSGNTIYF.

V is TRBV19 and J is TRBJ1-2, with D perhaps TRBD1 (5 bases). The germline V and J ends were trimmed by 6 bases and 5 bases, with 16 bases remaining between them. CDR3 size: 14 residues. Germline CDR1 reads LNHDA; CDR2 reads SQIVND (reference sequence). CDR3 in DNA: TGTGCCAGTAGCGATGTGGGGCAGGAGTATGGCTACACCTTC. Amino acid sequence: CASSDVGQEYGYTF. Full variable domain (outside the CDR3, taken from reference TRBV19 and TRBJ1-2): DGGITQSPKYLFRKEGQNVTLSCEQNLNHDAMYWYRQDPGQGLRLIYYSQIVNDFQKGDIAEGYSVSREKKESFPLTVTSAQKNPTAFYLCASSDVGQEYGYTFGSGTRLTVV.

This chain links TRBV2 with TRBJ2-7, with TRBD2 identical over 13 bases. V gave up 5 bases and J gave up 2 bases; unmatched junction bases: 9. The CDR3 has 17 amino acids. Germline CDR1 is SNHLY and CDR2 is FYNNEI. CDR3 amino acids: CASSPRTSGGSTYEQYF. CDR3 sequence (DNA): TGTGCCAGCAGTCCCAGGACTAGCGGGGGTTCGACCTACGAGCAGTACTTC.

This clone was detected a few times. The V gene is TRBV7-2, the J gene TRBJ1-2, with 7 nucleotides matching TRBD1. Germline CDR1 is SGHTA and CDR2 is FQGNSA. The V segment lost 1 base and the J segment 5 bases; nucleotides outside the gene matches: 4. This CDR3 spans 14 amino acids. The CDR3 DNA sequence: TGTGCCAGCAGCTTAGTCGCAGGGGGTTATGGCTACACCTTC. It specifies CASSLVAGGYGYTF.

CDR3 bases: TGTGCCAGCAGTTACTCGAGGCCAGGGGATGGCTACACCTTC. Protein product: CASSYSRPGDGYTF. This chain links TRBV6-5 with TRBJ1-2, with a tentative D call TRBD1 (6 bases). V lost 0 bases to trimming and J lost 6 bases, with 11 bases between them. CDR3 length: 14 residues. Germline V gene sequence: CDR1 MNHEY, CDR2 SVGAGI.

This rearrangement joins TRBV5-1 to TRBJ1-2; D is unclear. From germline, CDR1 is SGHRS and CDR2 YFSETQ. V was pared by 0 bases and J by 8 bases, with 14 bases between. This CDR3 is 14 amino acids long. The CDR3 bases are TGCGCCAGCAGCTTGGCGTTGGGCGCTTGGGGCTACACCTTC. This codes for CASSLALGAWGYTF. The entire variable domain, with the rest obtained from reference TRBV5-1 and TRBJ1-2, is as follows: KAGVTQTPRYLIKTRGQQVTLSCSPISGHRSVSWYQQTPGQGLQFLFEYFSETQRNKGNFPGRFSGRQFSNSRSEMNVSTLELGDSALYLCASSLALGAWGYTFGSGTRLTVV.

This clone was counted a few times. V usage is TRBV5-1 and J usage is TRBJ1-3; no firm D call. In germline, CDR1 is SGHRS, CDR2 YFSETQ. V was cut by 4 bases and J by 0 bases, with 8 bases left in between. The CDR3 is 14 amino acids. CDR3 coding DNA: TGCGCCAGCAGCCCGATCCTCTCTGGAAACACCATATATTTT. Protein product: CASSPILSGNTIYF.

The chain uses TRBV19 and TRBJ2-7; tentative D call: TRBD1 (6 bases). Deletions cut 4 bases from V and 0 bases from J, with 13 bases between. Germline V gene data show CDR1 as LNHDA and CDR2 as SQIVND (reference sequence). The CDR3 extends over 15 amino acids. The CDR3 reads CASSTRMDSSYEQYF. The CDR3 bases are TGTGCCAGTAGTACGAGAATGGACAGCTCCTACGAGCAGTACTTC.

The rearrangement joins TRBV11-2 to TRBJ2-1; 8 bases fit TRBD2. The CDR3 consists of 14 residues. The V gene's germline CDR1 is SGHAT and CDR2 FQNNGV. The junction had 5 bases not matched to a gene; V was cut back by 5 bases and J by 5 bases. CDR3 sequence reads: CASSRTSINNEQFF. The CDR3 nucleotides are TGTGCCAGCAGCCGGACTAGCATTAACAATGAGCAGTTCTTC.

This clone has a single count. The rearrangement uses TRBV19 and TRBJ2-2, with no clear D. Deletions cut 7 bases from V and 4 bases from J, with 13 bases between. CDR1 is LNHDA and CDR2 is SQIVND in the germline V gene (reference sequence). CDR3 size: 14 residues. Here the CDR3 reads CASKEQRPTGELFF. CDR3 nucleotide sequence: TGTGCCAGTAAAGAGCAGCGACCCACCGGGGAGCTGTTTTTT.

This chain joins TRBV5-1 and TRBJ2-7, with TRBD1 matching over 9 bases. The CDR3 sequence is 15 residues long. J was trimmed by 1 base and V by 0 bases; bases with no gene match: 2. Germline-derived CDR1 and CDR2 are SGHRS and YFSETQ. CDR3 DNA sequence: TGCGCCAGCAGCTTGGCGACAGGGGGTTCCTACGAGCAGTACTTC. Residues: CASSLATGGSYEQYF.

In DNA, the CDR3 is TGTGCCAGCAGCTTAGCGCCGGCTAGCGGGGCCTACAATGAGCAGTTCTTC. As protein: CASSLAPASGAYNEQFF. The chain recombines TRBV7-2 with TRBJ2-1; 9 bases are shared with TRBD2. From germline, CDR1 is SGHTA and CDR2 FQGNSA. J lost 2 bases, V lost 0 bases, and 5 bases had no gene match. This CDR3 is 17 amino acids long.

Only a few counts were recorded for this clone. The rearrangement uses TRBV28 and TRBJ2-7, with D possibly being TRBD1 (6 bases). Trimming took 1 base from V and 2 from J, leaving 18 bases between them. From germline, CDR1 is MDHEN and CDR2 SYDVKM. This CDR3 is built from 17 residues. The CDR3 is CASSLFPDSIKPYEQYF. DNA for the CDR3: TGTGCCAGCAGTTTATTCCCGGACAGCATTAAACCCTACGAGCAGTACTTC.

The V gene is TRBV5-1, the J gene TRBJ2-1; 7 bases agree with TRBD1. V gave up 2 bases and J gave up 9 bases; unmatched junction bases: 11. CDR3 length equals 15 residues. From germline, CDR1 is SGHRS and CDR2 YFSETQ. Here the CDR3 DNA reads TGCGCCAGCAGCTTAACAGGGGTAGACGAGGGTGAGCAGTTCTTC. The encoded protein is CASSLTGVDEGEQFF.

As DNA, the CDR3 is TGTGCCAGCAGTGAACGACGACTCGCTGGAAACACCATATATTTT. It encodes CASSERRLAGNTIYF. The V call is TRBV6-1, the J call TRBJ1-3; D not resolved. V gave up 2 bases and J gave up 2 bases, with 10 bases separating them. CDR3 length equals 15 residues. From germline, CDR1 is MNHNS and CDR2 SASEGT.

The sample holds a few counts of this clone. V and J are TRBV30 and TRBJ1-2; D is uncertain. The germline gives CDR1 GTSNPN, CDR2 SVGIG (reference sequence). The CDR3 is 14 amino acids. V lost 3 bases and J 1 base, leaving 12 bases between the germline ends. This chain's CDR3 is CAWRDLGLNYGYTF. The CDR3 region has the DNA TGTGCCTGGAGGGACCTAGGGCTTAACTATGGCTACACCTTC.

This sequence joins TRBV27 and TRBJ2-1; the match to TRBD2 covers 14 bases. The CDR3 runs 14 residues. The V gene end was trimmed by 6 bases and the J gene end by 10 bases; junction bases not matched to a gene: 5. CDR1 MNHEY and CDR2 SMNVEV come from the germline V gene (reference sequence). CDR3 loop: CASSPRLAGGEQFF. In DNA, the CDR3 is TGTGCCAGCAGCCCCCGACTAGCGGGAGGGGAGCAGTTCTTC.

The genes are TRBV6-1 and TRBJ2-6, with D perhaps matching TRBD1 or TRBD2 (5 bases each). The V end was cut by 1 base, the J end by 0 bases, with 13 bases between. CDR3 size: 18 residues. Germline lookup yields CDR1 MNHNS and CDR2 SASEGT. The CDR3: CASSEGRGRYSGANVLTF. CDR3 DNA: TGTGCCAGCAGTGAAGGTCGGGGACGGTACTCTGGGGCCAACGTCCTGACTTTC.

The rearrangement uses TRBV5-6 and TRBJ1-4; 9 bases line up with TRBD1. The CDR3 contains 19 residues. Losses at the gene ends were 1 base for V and 0 bases for J; bases not matched to a gene: 10. Germline values: CDR1 SGHDT, CDR2 YYEEEE. The DNA of the CDR3 is TGTGCCAGCAGCTTGTACCGGGACAGGGTATTTGCAACTAATGAAAAACTGTTTTTT. Translating it yields CASSLYRDRVFATNEKLFF.